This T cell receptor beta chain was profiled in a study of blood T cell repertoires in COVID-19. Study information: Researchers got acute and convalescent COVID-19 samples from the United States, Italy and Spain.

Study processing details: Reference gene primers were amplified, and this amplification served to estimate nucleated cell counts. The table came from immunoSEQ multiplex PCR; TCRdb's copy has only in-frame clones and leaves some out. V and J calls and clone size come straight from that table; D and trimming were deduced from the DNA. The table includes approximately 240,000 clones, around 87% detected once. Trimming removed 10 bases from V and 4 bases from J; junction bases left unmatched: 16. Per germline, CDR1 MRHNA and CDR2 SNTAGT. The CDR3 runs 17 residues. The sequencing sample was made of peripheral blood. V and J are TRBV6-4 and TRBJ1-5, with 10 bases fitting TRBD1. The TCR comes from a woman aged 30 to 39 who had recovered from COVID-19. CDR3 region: CATNPGQGIVGNQPQHF. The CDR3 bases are TGTGCCACCAACCCGGGACAGGGGATTGTAGGAAATCAGCCCCAGCATTTT.